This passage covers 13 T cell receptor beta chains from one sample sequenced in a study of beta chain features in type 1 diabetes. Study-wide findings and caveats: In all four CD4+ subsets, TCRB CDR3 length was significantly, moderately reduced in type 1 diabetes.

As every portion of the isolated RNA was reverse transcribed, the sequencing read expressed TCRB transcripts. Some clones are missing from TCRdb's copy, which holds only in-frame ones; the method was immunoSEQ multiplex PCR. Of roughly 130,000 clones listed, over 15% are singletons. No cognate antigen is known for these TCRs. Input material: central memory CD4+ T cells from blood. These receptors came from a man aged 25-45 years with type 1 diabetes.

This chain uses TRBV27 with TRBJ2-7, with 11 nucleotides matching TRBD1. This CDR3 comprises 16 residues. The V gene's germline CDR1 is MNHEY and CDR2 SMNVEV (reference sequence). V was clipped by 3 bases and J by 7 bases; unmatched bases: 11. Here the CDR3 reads CASSLFTGTGGREQYF. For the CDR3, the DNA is TGTGCCAGCAGTTTGTTTACCGGGACAGGGGGTCGGGAGCAGTACTTC.

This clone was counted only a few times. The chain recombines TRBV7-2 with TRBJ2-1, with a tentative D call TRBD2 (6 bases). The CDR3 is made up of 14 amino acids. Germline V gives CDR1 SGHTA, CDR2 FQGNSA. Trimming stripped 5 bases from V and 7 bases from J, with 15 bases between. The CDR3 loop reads CASSRGTQGNEQFF. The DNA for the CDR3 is TGTGCCAGCAGCCGGGGGACTCAAGGGAATGAGCAGTTCTTC.

The CDR3 bases are TGTGCCAGCAGTGTGGAGGGGGGGACCTACGAGCAGTACTTC. It specifies CASSVEGGTYEQYF. The chain employs TRBV2 and TRBJ2-7; possible D gene TRBD2, 7 bases. The germline CDR1 and CDR2 sequences are SNHLY and FYNNEI. The V end lost 4 bases, the J end lost 2 bases, and 12 bases lay between the germline ends. The CDR3 has 14 amino acids.

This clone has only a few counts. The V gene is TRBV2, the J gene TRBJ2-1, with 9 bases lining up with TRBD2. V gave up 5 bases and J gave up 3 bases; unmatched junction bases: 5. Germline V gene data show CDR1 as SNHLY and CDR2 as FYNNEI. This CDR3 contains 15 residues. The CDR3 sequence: CASSPTSGIYNEQFF. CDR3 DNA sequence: TGTGCCAGCAGTCCGACTAGCGGAATCTACAATGAGCAGTTCTTC. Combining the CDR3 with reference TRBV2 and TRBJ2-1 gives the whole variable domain EPEVTQTPSHQVTQMGQEVILRCVPISNHLYFYWYRQILGQKVEFLVSFYNNEISEKSEIFDDQFSVERPDGSNFTLKIRSTKLEDSAMYFCASSPTSGIYNEQFFGPGTRLTVL.

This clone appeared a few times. CDR3 DNA: TGCAGCGCCGGGACGGAAGAGACCCAGTACTTC. This encodes CSAGTEETQYF. V gene TRBV29-1 combines with J gene TRBJ2-5; D is perhaps TRBD1 or TRBD2 (5 bases each). The ends were cut back, 7 bases at V and 3 bases at J, with 9 bases in the middle. From germline, CDR1 is SQVTM and CDR2 ANQGSEA. The CDR3 totals 11 residues.

CDR3: CASSQEGGQFFSGANVLTF. CDR3 DNA: TGCGCCAGCAGCCAAGAGGGCGGACAGTTCTTCTCTGGGGCCAACGTCCTGACTTTC. The rearrangement links TRBV4-3 to TRBJ2-6; perhaps TRBD1 as D (6 bases). Trimming removed 0 bases from V and 0 bases from J, with 15 bases in between. CDR3 size: 19 residues. Germline V gene data show CDR1 as LGHNA and CDR2 as YSLEER.

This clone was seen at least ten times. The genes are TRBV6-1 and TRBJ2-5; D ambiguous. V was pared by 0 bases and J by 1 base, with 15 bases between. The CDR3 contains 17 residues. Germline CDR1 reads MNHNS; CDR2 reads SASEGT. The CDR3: CASSEALGQAAQETQYF. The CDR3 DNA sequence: TGTGCCAGCAGTGAAGCGCTAGGGCAGGCTGCCCAAGAGACCCAGTACTTC.

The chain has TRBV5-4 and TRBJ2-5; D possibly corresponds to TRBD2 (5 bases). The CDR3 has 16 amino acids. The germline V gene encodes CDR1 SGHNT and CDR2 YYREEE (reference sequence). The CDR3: CASRGLGMGTQETQYF. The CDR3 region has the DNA TGTGCTTCGAGAGGGCTGGGGATGGGCACCCAAGAGACCCAGTACTTC.

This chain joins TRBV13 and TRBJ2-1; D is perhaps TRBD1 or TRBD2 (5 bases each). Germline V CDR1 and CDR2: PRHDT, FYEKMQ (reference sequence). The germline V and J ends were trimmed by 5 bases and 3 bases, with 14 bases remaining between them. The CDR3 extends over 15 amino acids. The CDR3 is CASSLTGLIYNEQFF. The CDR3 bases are TGTGCCAGCAGCCTGACGGGGCTGATCTACAATGAGCAGTTCTTC.

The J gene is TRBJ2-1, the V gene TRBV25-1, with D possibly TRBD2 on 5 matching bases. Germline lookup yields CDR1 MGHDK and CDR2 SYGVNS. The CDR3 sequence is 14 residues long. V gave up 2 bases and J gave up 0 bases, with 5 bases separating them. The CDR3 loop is CASSEGSSYNEQFF. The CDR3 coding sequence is TGTGCCAGCAGTGAAGGGAGCTCCTACAATGAGCAGTTCTTC. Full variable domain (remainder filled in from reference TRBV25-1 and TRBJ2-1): EADIYQTPRYLVIGTGKKITLECSQTMGHDKMYWYQQDPGMELHLIHYSYGVNSTEKGDLSSESTVSRIRTEHFPLTLESARPSHTSQYLCASSEGSSYNEQFFGPGTRLTVL.

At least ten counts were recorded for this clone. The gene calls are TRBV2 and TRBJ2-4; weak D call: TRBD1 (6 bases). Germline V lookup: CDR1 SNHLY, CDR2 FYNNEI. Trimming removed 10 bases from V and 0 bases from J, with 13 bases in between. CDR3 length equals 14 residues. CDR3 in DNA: TGTGCCATCGAGGGGGATCTAGCCAAAAACATTCAGTACTTC. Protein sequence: CAIEGDLAKNIQYF.

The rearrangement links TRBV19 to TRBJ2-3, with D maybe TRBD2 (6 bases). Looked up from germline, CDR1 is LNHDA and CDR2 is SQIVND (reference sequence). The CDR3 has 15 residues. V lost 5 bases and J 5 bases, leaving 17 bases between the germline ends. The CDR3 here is CASSLWGDFLDTQYF. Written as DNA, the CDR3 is TGTGCCAGTAGTCTGTGGGGGGACTTCCTAGATACGCAGTATTTT.

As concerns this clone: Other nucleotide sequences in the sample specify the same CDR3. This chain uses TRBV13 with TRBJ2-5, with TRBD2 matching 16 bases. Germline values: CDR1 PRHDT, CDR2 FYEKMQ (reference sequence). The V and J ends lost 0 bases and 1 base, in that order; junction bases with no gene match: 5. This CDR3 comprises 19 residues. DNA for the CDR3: TGTGCCAGCAGCTTAGGTTCGGGACTAGCGGGGGGGCTCCAAGAGACCCAGTACTTC. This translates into CASSLGSGLAGGLQETQYF.